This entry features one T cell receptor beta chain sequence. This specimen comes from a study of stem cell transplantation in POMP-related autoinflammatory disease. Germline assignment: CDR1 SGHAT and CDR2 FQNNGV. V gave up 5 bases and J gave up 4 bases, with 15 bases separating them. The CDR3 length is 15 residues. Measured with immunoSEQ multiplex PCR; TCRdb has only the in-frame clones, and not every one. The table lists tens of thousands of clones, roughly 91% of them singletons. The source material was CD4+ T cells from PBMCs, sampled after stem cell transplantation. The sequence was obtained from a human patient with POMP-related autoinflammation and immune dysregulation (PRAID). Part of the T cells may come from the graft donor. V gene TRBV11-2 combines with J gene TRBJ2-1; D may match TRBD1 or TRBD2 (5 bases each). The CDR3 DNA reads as TGTGCCAGCAGCGCTGTCCAGGGACGGTACAATGAGCAGTTCTTC. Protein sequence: CASSAVQGRYNEQFF.